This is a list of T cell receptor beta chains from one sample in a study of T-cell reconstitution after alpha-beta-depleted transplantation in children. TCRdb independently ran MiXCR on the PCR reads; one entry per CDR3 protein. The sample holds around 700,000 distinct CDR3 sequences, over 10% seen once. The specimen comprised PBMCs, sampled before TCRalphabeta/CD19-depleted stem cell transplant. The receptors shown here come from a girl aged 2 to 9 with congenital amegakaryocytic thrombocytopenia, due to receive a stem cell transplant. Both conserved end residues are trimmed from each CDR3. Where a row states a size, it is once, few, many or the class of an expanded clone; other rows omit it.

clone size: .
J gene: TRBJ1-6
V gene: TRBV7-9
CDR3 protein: ASSLQGPYNSPLH

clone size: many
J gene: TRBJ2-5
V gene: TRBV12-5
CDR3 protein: ASGFGETQY

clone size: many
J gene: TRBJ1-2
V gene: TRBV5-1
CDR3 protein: ASSLQAQNYGYT

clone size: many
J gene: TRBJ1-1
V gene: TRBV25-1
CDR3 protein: ASTQTGGITEAF

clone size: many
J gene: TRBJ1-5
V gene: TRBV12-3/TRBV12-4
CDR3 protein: ASSATGKSNQPQH

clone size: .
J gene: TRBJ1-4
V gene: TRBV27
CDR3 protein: ASSLLDRGEKLF

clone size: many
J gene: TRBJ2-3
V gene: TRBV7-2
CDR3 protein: ASSLEGWRDDTQY

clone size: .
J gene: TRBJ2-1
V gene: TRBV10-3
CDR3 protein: AISETSGLSSYNEQF

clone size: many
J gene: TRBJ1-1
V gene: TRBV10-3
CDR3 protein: ATGRTEAF

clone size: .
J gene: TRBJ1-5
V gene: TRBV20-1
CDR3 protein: SAATGVHQPQH

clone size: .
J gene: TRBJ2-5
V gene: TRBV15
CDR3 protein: ATSRDLARPAMQTQY

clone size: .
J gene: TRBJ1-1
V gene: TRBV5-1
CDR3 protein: ASSLAGGEGIAEAF

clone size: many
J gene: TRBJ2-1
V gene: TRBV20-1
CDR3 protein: SARDRVSGTRLEQF

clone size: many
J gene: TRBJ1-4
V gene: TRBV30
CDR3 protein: AWKLTANEKLF